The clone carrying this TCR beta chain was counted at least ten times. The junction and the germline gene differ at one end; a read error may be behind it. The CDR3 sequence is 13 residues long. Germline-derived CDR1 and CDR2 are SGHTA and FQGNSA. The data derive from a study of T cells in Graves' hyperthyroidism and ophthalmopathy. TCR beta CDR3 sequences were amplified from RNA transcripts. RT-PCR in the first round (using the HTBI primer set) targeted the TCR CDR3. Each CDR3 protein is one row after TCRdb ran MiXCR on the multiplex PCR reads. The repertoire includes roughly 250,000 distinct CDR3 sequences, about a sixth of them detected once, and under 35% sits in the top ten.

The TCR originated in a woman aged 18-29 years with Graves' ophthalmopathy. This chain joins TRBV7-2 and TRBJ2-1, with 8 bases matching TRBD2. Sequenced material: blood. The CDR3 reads CANSFTGLAEQFF. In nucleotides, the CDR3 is TGTGCCAACAGCTTCACCGGACTAGCCGAGCAATTCTTC.